This T cell receptor beta chain was recorded in a study of T cells after yellow fever vaccination. Overall study context: The SMART-Seq v4 Ultra Low Input method served to prepare the low-cell-number fractions. Study results and caveats: It was a weaker secondary response, yet one that peaked faster, at day 5 versus 15. Among all clonotypes, a small share was observed in both CD4 and CD8 compartments.

Template switching by 5'RACE produced TCR cDNA, adding a universal primer site and UMIs. TCRdb passed the 5' RACE reads through MiXCR, listing each CDR3 protein once. The repertoire holds about 580,000 distinct CDR3 sequences, with about a sixth as singletons. With regard to this clonotype: Its specificity is not known.

The V gene end was trimmed by 5 bases and the J gene end by 7 bases; junction bases not matched to a gene: 4. Germline V gene data show CDR1 as SGHTA and CDR2 as FQGNSA. The CDR3 is 14 amino acids. This sequence originates from a young man who received the YFV17D yellow fever vaccine. This sample comprised PBMCs, obtained 5 days after the first yellow fever vaccination. This rearrangement joins TRBV7-2 to TRBJ1-6, with 8 bases lining up with TRBD1. The CDR3 DNA follows: TGTGCCAGCAGCCTCCGGACAGGGAATTCACCCCTCCACTTT. It yields the protein CASSLRTGNSPLHF.